These 19 T cell receptor beta chains originate from one sample sequenced in a study of blood T cell repertoires in COVID-19. The assay was immunoSEQ multiplex PCR, and TCRdb's table has in-frame clones only and misses some. The repertoire includes 300,000 to 350,000 clones, around 90% of them detected once, and more than 2% sits in the top ten. Sequenced material: peripheral blood. Receptors were obtained from a man in his late teens or twenties with active or convalescent COVID-19.

In nucleotides, the CDR3 is TGCGCCAGCAGCCCATCCACAGGGTTTACGAACTATGGCTACACCTTC. Amino acid sequence: CASSPSTGFTNYGYTF. This chain links TRBV4-1 with TRBJ1-2, with D perhaps TRBD1 (6 bases). The CDR3 is 16 amino acids. Trimming cost V 4 bases and J 2 bases, with 17 bases left between them. Germline lookup yields CDR1 MGHRA and CDR2 YSYEKL.

The chain links TRBV29-1 to TRBJ2-3; D not resolved. V was pared by 6 bases and J by 4 bases, with 11 bases between. The CDR3 spans 12 residues. In germline, CDR1 is SQVTM, CDR2 ANQGSEA. CDR3 loop: CSVYISADTQYF. The CDR3 coding sequence is TGCAGCGTCTACATCAGCGCAGATACGCAGTATTTT.

The chain carries TRBV3-1 (or the pseudogene TRBV3-2) and TRBJ2-3, with D possibly being TRBD2 (6 bases). Germline V gives CDR1 LGHDT, CDR2 YNNKEL (reference sequence). The CDR3 is made up of 15 amino acids. The V end was cut by 0 bases, the J end by 3 bases, with 10 bases between. The CDR3 region has the DNA TGTGCCAGCAGCCAAGAGACGGGAGTTACAGATACGCAGTATTTT. It yields the protein CASSQETGVTDTQYF.

This chain links TRBV2 with TRBJ2-7, with 10 bases fitting TRBD2. With 7 bases clipped from V and 6 bases from J, the junction kept 6 bases outside the gene matches. The CDR3 loop spans 13 amino acids. Germline CDR1 is SNHLY and CDR2 is FYNNEI. CDR3 bases: TGTGCCAGCACTCTAGCGGGAGATGGCGAGCAGTACTTC. It specifies CASTLAGDGEQYF.

This clone was observed once. One end of the junction is discordant with germline, which a read error may explain. V gene TRBV7-6 combines with J gene TRBJ2-7; TRBD2 matches at 9 bases. Per the germline V gene, CDR1 is SGHVS and CDR2 is FNYEAQ. CDR3 size: 14 residues. The CDR3 DNA follows: TGTGCCAGCAGCATAGCGGGAGCCGGCTACGAGCAGTACTTC. Amino acid sequence: CASSIAGAGYEQYF.

The chain joins TRBV7-3 to TRBJ2-7; 9 bases align to TRBD2. Germline assignment: CDR1 SGHTA and CDR2 FQGTGA. The CDR3 extends over 15 amino acids. V trimming: 5 bases; J trimming: 4 bases; junction bases outside the gene matches: 9. The DNA of the CDR3 is TGTGCCAGCAGCCTTAGCGGGAGCGGCCCTTACGAGCAGTACTTC. This codes for CASSLSGSGPYEQYF.

The chain carries TRBV29-1 and TRBJ1-1; D is unresolved. The V gene lost 4 bases and the J gene lost 1 base, with 10 bases spanning the gap. Germline-derived CDR1 and CDR2 are SQVTM and ANQGSEA. The CDR3 runs to 13 residues. The chain's CDR3 is CSVVTPGNTEAFF. The DNA for the CDR3 is TGCAGCGTTGTCACCCCGGGGAACACTGAAGCTTTCTTT. The full variable domain, in which reference TRBV29-1 and TRBJ1-1 provide the parts outside the CDR3, is SAVISQKPSRDICQRGTSLTIQCQVDSQVTMMFWYRQQPGQSLTLIATANQGSEATYESGFVIDKFPISRPNLTFSTLTVSNMSPEDSSIYLCSVVTPGNTEAFFGQGTRLTVV.

This chain uses TRBV5-6 with TRBJ2-3; tentative D call: TRBD2 (6 bases). The CDR3 has 14 amino acids. Trimming cost V 2 bases and J 2 bases, with 9 bases left between them. Germline assignment: CDR1 SGHDT and CDR2 YYEEEE. For the CDR3, the DNA is TGTGCCAGCAGCTTTTCTAGCGCCACAGATACGCAGTATTTT. Translated, it gives CASSFSSATDTQYF.

This chain joins TRBV2 and TRBJ1-3; D ambiguous. The CDR3 covers 13 residues. V was pared by 5 bases and J by 4 bases, with 9 bases between. Per the germline V gene, CDR1 is SNHLY and CDR2 is FYNNEI. The CDR3 DNA is TGTGCCAGCAGTCCTGAAGCAGGAAACACCATATATTTT. This sequence encodes CASSPEAGNTIYF. The full variable domain, rest sourced from reference TRBV2 and TRBJ1-3, is EPEVTQTPSHQVTQMGQEVILRCVPISNHLYFYWYRQILGQKVEFLVSFYNNEISEKSEIFDDQFSVERPDGSNFTLKIRSTKLEDSAMYFCASSPEAGNTIYFGEGSWLTVV.

The genes are TRBV7-9 and TRBJ2-1; 12 bases agree with TRBD2. The CDR3 sequence is 15 residues long. Trimming removed 4 bases from V and 6 bases from J; junction bases left unmatched: 4. From germline, CDR1 is SEHNR and CDR2 FQNEAQ (reference sequence). CDR3 bases: TGTGCCAGCAGCTCCGGACTAGCGGGGACCAATGAGCAGTTCTTC. Translation gives CASSSGLAGTNEQFF.

This clone was found a few times. The V and J genes are TRBV9 and TRBJ1-1, with TRBD1 matching over 8 bases. V was clipped by 4 bases and J by 1 base; unmatched bases: 6. CDR3 length: 15 amino acids. CDR1 and CDR2 from the germline V gene are SGDLS and YYNGEE. CDR3 DNA sequence: TGTGCCAGCAGCCCCCCCGGGACAGGGAACACTGAAGCTTTCTTT. This encodes CASSPPGTGNTEAFF.

The V and J genes are TRBV11-2 and TRBJ2-2; 9 bases map to TRBD2. The CDR3 contains 16 residues. With V trimmed by 7 bases and J by 5 bases, 11 bases remained unmatched. Germline CDR1 SGHAT, CDR2 FQNNGV. The CDR3 coding sequence is TGTGCCAGCACGCTTAGGGCAGCGGGGGGAACCGGGGAGCTGTTTTTT. It translates to CASTLRAAGGTGELFF.

The V call is TRBV28, the J call TRBJ1-2; D unresolved. V was cut by 6 bases and J by 8 bases, with 13 bases left in between. Looked up from germline, CDR1 is MDHEN and CDR2 is SYDVKM. The CDR3 extends over 12 amino acids. CDR3: CASRLRSRGYTF. The CDR3 region has the DNA TGTGCCAGCAGGCTACGATCGAGGGGCTACACCTTC.

The rearrangement uses TRBV6-5 and TRBJ1-2; TRBD1 matches 7 bases. Trimming cost V 4 bases and J 1 base; bases outside gene matches: 9. The CDR3 length is 16 residues. CDR1 is MNHEY, CDR2 SVGAGI, per germline. CDR3 amino acids: CASSSADRAGNYGYTF. The CDR3 coding sequence is TGTGCCAGCAGTTCGGCCGACAGGGCGGGTAACTATGGCTACACCTTC.

The chain employs TRBV19 and TRBJ1-5, with TRBD1 matching over 7 bases. Trimming removed 5 bases from V and 1 base from J; junction bases left unmatched: 8. The CDR3 has 16 residues. Germline V lookup: CDR1 LNHDA, CDR2 SQIVND (reference sequence). CDR3 region: CASSPLQGTSNQPQHF. In DNA, the CDR3 is TGTGCCAGTAGTCCCCTACAGGGGACGAGCAATCAGCCCCAGCATTTT.

The rearrangement links TRBV11-2 to TRBJ2-3; 11 bases match TRBD2. The length of the CDR3 is 18 residues. V dropped 6 bases and J dropped 0; count of bases not matched to a gene: 11. CDR1 is SGHAT and CDR2 is FQNNGV in the germline V gene. The CDR3 nucleotides are TGTGCCAGCAGAGTACCGGGACTAGCGGTCGAGAGCACAGATACGCAGTATTTT. Its protein product is CASRVPGLAVESTDTQYF.

The chain has TRBV7-8 and TRBJ2-1; 8 nucleotides line up with TRBD2. V lost 5 bases to trimming and J lost 0 bases; unmatched junction nucleotides: 18. Germline V gives CDR1 SGHVS, CDR2 FQNEAQ. This CDR3 is 20 amino acids long. The CDR3 DNA reads TGTGCCAGCAGCCCCGGGGTAGCGGGAAACACTAGCCGCTCCTACAATGAGCAGTTCTTC. Translating it yields CASSPGVAGNTSRSYNEQFF.

The CDR3 DNA follows: TGTGCCAGCAGTTACTCATCGGGTAATGGCTACACCTTC. The encoded protein is CASSYSSGNGYTF. The V and J genes are TRBV6-6 and TRBJ1-2; D gene unclear. From germline, CDR1 is MNHNY and CDR2 SVGAGI (reference sequence). The CDR3 contains 13 residues. V was pared by 0 bases and J by 6 bases, with 8 bases between.

The sample holds one count of this clone. The chain has TRBV5-1 and TRBJ2-3; a weak D match, TRBD1 (5 bases). Germline V gene data show CDR1 as SGHRS and CDR2 as YFSETQ. The length of the CDR3 is 14 residues. The V and J ends lost 3 bases and 4 bases respectively, with 12 bases between them. The DNA for the CDR3 is TGCGCCAGCAGCTCGACCTCCAGGGCAGATACGCAGTATTTT. It translates to CASSSTSRADTQYF.